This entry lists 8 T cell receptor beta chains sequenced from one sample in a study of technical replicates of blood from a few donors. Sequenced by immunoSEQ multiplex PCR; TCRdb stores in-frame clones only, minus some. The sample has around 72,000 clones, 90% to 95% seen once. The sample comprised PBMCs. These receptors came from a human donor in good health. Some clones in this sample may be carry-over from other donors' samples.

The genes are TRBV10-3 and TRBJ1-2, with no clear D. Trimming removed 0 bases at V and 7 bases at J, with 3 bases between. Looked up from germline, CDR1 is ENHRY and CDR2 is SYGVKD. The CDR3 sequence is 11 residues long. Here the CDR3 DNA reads TGTGCCATCAGTGAGTCGGCTGGCTACACCTTC. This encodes CAISESAGYTF.

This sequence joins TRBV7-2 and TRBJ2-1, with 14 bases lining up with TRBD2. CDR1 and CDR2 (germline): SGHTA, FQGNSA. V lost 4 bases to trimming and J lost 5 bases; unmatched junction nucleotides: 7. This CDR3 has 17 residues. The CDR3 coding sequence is TGTGCCAGCAGCTCAAGGACTAGCGGGAGGAATAACAATGAGCAGTTCTTC. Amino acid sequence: CASSSRTSGRNNNEQFF.

CDR3 DNA: TGTGCCAGCAGCCAAGATTCAAGCGGGAGGACAGATACGCAGTATTTT. As protein: CASSQDSSGRTDTQYF. V gene TRBV4-2 combines with J gene TRBJ2-3; 9 nucleotides agree with TRBD2. The CDR3 is 16 residues long. The J segment lost 3 bases and the V segment lost 0 bases, leaving 4 bases of the junction unmatched. The germline CDR1 and CDR2 sequences are LGHNA and YNFKEQ.

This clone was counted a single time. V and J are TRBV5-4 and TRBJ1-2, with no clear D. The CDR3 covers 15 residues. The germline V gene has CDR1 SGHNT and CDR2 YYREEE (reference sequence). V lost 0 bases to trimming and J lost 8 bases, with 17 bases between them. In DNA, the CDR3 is TGTGCCAGCAGCTTGGGGTCCGAATATGGTCGGGGCTACACCTTC. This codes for CASSLGSEYGRGYTF.

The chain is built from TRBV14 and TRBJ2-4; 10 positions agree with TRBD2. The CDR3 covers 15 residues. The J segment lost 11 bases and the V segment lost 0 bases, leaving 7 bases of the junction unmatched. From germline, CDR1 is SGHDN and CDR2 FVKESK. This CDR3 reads CASSQDLGTSAVQYF. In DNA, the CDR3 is TGTGCCAGCAGCCAAGATCTTGGGACTAGCGCGGTTCAGTACTTC.

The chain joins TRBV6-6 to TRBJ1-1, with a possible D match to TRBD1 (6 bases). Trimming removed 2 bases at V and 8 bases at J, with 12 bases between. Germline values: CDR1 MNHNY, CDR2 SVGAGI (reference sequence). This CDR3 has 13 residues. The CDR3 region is CASSYRDKQEAFF. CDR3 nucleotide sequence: TGTGCCAGCAGTTACAGGGACAAACAAGAAGCTTTCTTT.

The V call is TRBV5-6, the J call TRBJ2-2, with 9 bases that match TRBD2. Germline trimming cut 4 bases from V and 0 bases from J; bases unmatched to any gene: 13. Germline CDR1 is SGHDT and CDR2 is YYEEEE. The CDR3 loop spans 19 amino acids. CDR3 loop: CASSLFLSSGDPNTGELFF. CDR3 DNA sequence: TGTGCCAGCAGCCTTTTTTTGTCTAGCGGGGACCCGAACACCGGGGAGCTGTTTTTT.

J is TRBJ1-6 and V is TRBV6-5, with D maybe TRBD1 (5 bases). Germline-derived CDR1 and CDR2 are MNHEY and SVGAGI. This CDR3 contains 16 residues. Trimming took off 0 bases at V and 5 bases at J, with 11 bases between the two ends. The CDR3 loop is CASSYSSGQHNSPLHF. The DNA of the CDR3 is TGTGCCAGCAGTTACTCTTCCGGACAACATAATTCACCCCTCCACTTT.